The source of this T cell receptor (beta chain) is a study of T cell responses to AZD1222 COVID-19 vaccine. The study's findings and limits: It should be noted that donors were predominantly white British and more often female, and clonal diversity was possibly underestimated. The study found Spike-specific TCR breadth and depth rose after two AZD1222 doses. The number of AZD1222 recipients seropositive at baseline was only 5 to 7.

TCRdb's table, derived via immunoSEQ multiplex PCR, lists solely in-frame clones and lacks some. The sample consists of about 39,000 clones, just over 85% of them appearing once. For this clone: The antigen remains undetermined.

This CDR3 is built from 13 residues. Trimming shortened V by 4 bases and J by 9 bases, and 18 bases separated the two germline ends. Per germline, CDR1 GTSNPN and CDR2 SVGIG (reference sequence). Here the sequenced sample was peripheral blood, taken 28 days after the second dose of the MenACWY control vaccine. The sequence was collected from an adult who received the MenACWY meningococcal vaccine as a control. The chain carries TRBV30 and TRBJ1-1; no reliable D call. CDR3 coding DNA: TGTGCCTGGACCAAGAGGCGGCTGGCCCAAGCTTTCTTT. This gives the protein CAWTKRRLAQAFF. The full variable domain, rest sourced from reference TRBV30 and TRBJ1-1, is SQTIHQWPATLVQPVGSPLSLECTVEGTSNPNLYWYRQAAGRGLQLLFYSVGIGQISSEVPQNLSASRPQDRQFILSSKKLLLSDSGFYLCAWTKRRLAQAFFGQGTRLTVV.